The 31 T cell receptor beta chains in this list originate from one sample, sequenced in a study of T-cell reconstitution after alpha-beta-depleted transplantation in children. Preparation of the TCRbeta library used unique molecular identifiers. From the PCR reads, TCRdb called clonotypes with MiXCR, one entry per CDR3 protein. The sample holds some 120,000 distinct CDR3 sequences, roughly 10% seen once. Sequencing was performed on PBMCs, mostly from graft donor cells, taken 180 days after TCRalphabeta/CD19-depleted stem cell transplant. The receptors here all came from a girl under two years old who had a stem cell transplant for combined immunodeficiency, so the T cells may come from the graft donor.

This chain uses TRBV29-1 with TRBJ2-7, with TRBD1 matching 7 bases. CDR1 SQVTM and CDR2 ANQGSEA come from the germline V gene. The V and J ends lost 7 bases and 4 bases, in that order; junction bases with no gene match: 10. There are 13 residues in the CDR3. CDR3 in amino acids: CSATGQLLYEQYF. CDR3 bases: TGCAGCGCAACGGGACAGCTCCTATACGAGCAGTACTTC.

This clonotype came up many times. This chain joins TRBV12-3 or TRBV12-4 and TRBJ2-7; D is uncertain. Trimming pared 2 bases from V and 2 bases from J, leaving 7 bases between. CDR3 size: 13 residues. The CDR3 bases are TGTGCCAGCAGTTTACAGCAAACCTACGAGCAGTACTTC. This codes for CASSLQQTYEQYF.

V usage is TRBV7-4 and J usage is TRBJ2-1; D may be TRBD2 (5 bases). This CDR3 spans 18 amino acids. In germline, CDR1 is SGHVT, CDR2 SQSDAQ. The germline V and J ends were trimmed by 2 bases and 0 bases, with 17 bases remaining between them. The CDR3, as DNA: TGTGCCAGCAGCTTAAGAGGTAGGGAGCGGAGCTCCTACAATGAGCAGTTCTTC. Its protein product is CASSLRGRERSSYNEQFF.

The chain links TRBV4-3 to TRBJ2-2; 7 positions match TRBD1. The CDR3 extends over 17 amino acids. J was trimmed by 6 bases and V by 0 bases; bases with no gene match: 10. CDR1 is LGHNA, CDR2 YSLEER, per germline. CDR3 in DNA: TGCGCCAGCAGCCAAGATGTCCCCCCCCAGGGGGCCGGGGAGCTGTTTTTT. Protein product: CASSQDVPPQGAGELFF.

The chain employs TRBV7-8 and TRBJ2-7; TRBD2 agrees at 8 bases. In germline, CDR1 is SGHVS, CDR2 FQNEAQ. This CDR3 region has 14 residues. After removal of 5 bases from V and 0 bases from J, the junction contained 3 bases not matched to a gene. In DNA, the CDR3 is TGTGCCAGCAGCGCCGGGGGGGTCTCCTACGAGCAGTACTTC. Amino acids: CASSAGGVSYEQYF. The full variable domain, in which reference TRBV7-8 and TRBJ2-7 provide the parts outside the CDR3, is GAGVSQSPRYKVAKRGQDVALRCDPISGHVSLFWYQQALGQGPEFLTYFQNEAQLDKSGLPSDRFFAERPEGSVSTLKIQRTQQEDSAVYLCASSAGGVSYEQYFGPGTRLTVT.

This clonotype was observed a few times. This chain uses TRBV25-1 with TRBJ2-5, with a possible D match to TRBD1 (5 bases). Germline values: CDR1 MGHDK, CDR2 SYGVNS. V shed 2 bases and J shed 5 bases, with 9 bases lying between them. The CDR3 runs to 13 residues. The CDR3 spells CASSEPGMETQYF. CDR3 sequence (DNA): TGTGCCAGCAGTGAACCAGGGATGGAGACCCAGTACTTC. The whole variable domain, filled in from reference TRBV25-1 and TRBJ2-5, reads EADIYQTPRYLVIGTGKKITLECSQTMGHDKMYWYQQDPGMELHLIHYSYGVNSTEKGDLSSESTVSRIRTEHFPLTLESARPSHTSQYLCASSEPGMETQYFGPGTRLLVL.

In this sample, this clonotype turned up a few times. CDR3 in amino acids: CASSFKYEQYF. Written as DNA, the CDR3 is TGTGCCAGCAGTTTTAAGTACGAGCAGTACTTC. The gene calls are TRBV12-3 or TRBV12-4 and TRBJ2-7, with D uncertain. V lost 3 bases to trimming and J lost 4 bases, with 4 bases between them. This CDR3 comprises 11 residues.

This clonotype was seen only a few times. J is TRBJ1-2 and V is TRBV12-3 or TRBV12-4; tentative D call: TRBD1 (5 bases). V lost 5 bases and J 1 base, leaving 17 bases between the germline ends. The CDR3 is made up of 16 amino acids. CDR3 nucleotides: TGTGCCAGCAGTATGGGACGTATGCCCCTTAACTATGGCTACACCTTC. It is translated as CASSMGRMPLNYGYTF.

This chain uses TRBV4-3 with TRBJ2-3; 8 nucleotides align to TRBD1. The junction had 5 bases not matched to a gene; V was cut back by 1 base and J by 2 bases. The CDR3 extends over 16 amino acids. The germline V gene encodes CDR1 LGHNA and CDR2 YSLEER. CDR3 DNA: TGCGCCAGCAGCCAAGCCCCAGGGGGCACCACAGATACGCAGTATTTT. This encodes CASSQAPGGTTDTQYF.

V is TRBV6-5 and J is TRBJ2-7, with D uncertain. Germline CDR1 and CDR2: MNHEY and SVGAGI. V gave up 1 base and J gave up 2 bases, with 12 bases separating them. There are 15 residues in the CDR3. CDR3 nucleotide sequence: TGTGCCAGCAGTTACTGGCGAGTGGGAACCTACGAGCAGTACTTC. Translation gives CASSYWRVGTYEQYF.

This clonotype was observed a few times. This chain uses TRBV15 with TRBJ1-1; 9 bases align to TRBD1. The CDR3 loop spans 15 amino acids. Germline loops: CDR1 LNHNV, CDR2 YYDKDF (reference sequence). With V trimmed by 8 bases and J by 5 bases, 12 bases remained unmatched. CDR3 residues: CATVQGALNGTEAFF. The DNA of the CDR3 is TGTGCCACCGTACAGGGGGCGCTTAATGGGACTGAAGCTTTCTTT.

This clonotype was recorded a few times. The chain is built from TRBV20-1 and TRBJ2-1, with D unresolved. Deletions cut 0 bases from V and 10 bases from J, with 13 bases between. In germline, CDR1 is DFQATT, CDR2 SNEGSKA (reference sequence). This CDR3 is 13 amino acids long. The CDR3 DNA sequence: TGCAGTGCTAGAGACCCTCTAGAGCGCGAGCAGTTCTTC. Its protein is CSARDPLEREQFF.

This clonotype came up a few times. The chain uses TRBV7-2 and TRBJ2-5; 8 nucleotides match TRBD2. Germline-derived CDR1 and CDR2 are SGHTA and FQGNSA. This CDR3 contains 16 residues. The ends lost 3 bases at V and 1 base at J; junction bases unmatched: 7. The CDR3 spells CASSLIPRGGQETQYF. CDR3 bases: TGTGCCAGCAGCTTGATCCCCCGGGGGGGCCAAGAGACCCAGTACTTC.

The CDR3 spells CASSLVVTSTDTQYF. The DNA of the CDR3 is TGTGCCAGCAGCTTAGTCGTAACCAGCACAGATACGCAGTATTTT. This chain uses TRBV7-2 with TRBJ2-3; D remains unclear. Germline V gene data show CDR1 as SGHTA and CDR2 as FQGNSA. This CDR3 is built from 15 residues. Trimming shortened V by 1 base and J by 0 bases, and 8 bases separated the two germline ends. Drawing the rest from reference TRBV7-2 and TRBJ2-3, the complete variable domain is GAGVSQSPSNKVTEKGKDVELRCDPISGHTALYWYRQSLGQGLEFLIYFQGNSAPDKSGLPSDRFSAERTGGSVSTLTIQRTQQEDSAVYLCASSLVVTSTDTQYFGPGTRLTVL.

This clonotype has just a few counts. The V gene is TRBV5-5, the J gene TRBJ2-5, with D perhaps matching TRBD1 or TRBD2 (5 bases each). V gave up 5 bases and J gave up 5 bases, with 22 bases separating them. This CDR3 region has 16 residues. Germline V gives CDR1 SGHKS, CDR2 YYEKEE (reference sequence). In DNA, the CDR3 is TGTGCCAGCAGGTTTGCCGGGACCCTGGACGCGGAGACCCAGTACTTC. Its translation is CASRFAGTLDAETQYF.

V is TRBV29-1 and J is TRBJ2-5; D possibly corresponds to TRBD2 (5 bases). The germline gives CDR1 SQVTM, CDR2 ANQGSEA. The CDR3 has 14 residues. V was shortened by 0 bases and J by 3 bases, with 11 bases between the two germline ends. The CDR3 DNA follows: TGCAGCGTTGAAGAGTGGCAGAGGGAAGAGACCCAGTACTTC. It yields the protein CSVEEWQREETQYF.

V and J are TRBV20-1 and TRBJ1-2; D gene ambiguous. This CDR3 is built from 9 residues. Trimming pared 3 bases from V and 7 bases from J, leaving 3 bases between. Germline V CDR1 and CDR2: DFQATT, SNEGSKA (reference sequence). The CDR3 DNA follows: TGCAGTGCTAGTAGTGGCTACACCTTC. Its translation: CSASSGYTF.

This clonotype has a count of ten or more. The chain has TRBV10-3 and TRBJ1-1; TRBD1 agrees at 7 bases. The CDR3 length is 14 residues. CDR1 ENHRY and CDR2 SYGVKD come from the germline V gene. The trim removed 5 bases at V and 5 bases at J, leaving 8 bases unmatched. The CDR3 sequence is CAISPLQGTTEAFF. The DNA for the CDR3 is TGTGCCATCAGTCCTTTACAGGGGACTACTGAAGCTTTCTTT.

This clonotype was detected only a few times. The CDR3 DNA reads TGTGCCAGCAGCCCCCACTTATGGATCGGAGATGGCTACACCTTC. Translation gives CASSPHLWIGDGYTF. The chain uses TRBV28 and TRBJ1-2; no definite D call. This CDR3 comprises 15 residues. V was clipped by 6 bases and J by 6 bases, with 20 bases between them. CDR1 is MDHEN, CDR2 SYDVKM, per germline.

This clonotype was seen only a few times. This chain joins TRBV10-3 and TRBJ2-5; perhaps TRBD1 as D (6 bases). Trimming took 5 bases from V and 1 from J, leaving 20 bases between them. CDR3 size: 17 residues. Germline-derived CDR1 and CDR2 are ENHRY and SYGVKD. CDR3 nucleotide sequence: TGTGCCATCAGTCGGGATTGGCAGGGGACCCCCCAAGAGACCCAGTACTTC. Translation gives CAISRDWQGTPQETQYF.

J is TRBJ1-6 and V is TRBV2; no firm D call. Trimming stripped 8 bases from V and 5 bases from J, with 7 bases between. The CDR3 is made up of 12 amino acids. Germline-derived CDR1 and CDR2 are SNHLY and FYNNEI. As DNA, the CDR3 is TGTGCCAGCCGAACAGATAATTCACCCCTCCACTTT. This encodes CASRTDNSPLHF.

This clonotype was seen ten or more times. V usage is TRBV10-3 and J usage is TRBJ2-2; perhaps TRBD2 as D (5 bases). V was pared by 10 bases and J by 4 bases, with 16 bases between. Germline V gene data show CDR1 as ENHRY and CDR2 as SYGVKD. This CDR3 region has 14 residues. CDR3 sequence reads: CATTRDMGTGELFF. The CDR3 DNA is TGTGCCACCACCCGGGATATGGGCACCGGGGAGCTGTTTTTT.

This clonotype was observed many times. CDR3 nucleotide sequence: TGCAGTGCCCGAGGACAGTATAATTCACCCCTCCACTTT. Translating gives CSARGQYNSPLHF. V usage is TRBV20-1 and J usage is TRBJ1-6, with D perhaps matching TRBD1 (6 bases). Trimming took 6 bases from V and 4 from J, leaving 10 bases between them. Germline lookup yields CDR1 DFQATT and CDR2 SNEGSKA (reference sequence). This CDR3 comprises 13 residues.

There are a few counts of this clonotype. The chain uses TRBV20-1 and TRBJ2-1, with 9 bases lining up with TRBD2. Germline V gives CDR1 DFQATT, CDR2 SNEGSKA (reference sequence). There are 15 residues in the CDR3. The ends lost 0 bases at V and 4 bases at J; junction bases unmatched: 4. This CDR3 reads CSARDGAGGYNEQFF. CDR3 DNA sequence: TGCAGTGCTAGAGATGGGGCGGGAGGGTACAATGAGCAGTTCTTC.

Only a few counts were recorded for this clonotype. This chain's CDR3 is CASSLAPTGYQPQHF. CDR3 bases: TGTGCCAGCAGCTTGGCGCCGACAGGGTACCAGCCCCAGCATTTT. This rearrangement joins TRBV5-5 to TRBJ1-5, with 7 nucleotides matching TRBD1. CDR1 and CDR2 (germline): SGHKS, YYEKEE (reference sequence). This CDR3 region has 15 residues. V was pared by 0 bases and J by 7 bases, with 7 bases of the junction left unmatched.

CDR3 coding DNA: TGCAGCGTTCAAAGCCCGGGACAGGGCCGCTACGAGCAGTACTTC. This gives the protein CSVQSPGQGRYEQYF. This chain links TRBV29-1 with TRBJ2-7; 9 nucleotides match TRBD1. CDR1 and CDR2 (germline): SQVTM, ANQGSEA. V was clipped by 5 bases and J by 3 bases; unmatched bases: 11. The CDR3 is made up of 15 amino acids.

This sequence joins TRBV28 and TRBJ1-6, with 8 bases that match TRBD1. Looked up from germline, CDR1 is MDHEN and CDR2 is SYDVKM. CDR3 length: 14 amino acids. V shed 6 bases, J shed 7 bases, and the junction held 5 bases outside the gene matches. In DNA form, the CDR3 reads TGTGCCAGCAGAAGGACAGGGAGGAATTCACCCCTCCACTTT. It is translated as CASRRTGRNSPLHF.

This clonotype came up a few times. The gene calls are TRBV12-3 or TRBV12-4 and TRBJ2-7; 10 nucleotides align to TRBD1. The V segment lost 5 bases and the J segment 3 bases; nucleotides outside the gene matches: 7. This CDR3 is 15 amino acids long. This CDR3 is CASSVPGQGFYEQYF. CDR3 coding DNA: TGTGCCAGCAGTGTGCCGGGACAGGGGTTCTACGAGCAGTACTTC.

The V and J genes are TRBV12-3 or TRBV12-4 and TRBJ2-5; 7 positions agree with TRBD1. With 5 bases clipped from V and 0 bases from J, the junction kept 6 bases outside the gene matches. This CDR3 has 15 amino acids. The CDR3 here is CASSTPDRDQETQYF. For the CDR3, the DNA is TGTGCCAGCAGTACCCCCGACAGGGACCAAGAGACCCAGTACTTC.

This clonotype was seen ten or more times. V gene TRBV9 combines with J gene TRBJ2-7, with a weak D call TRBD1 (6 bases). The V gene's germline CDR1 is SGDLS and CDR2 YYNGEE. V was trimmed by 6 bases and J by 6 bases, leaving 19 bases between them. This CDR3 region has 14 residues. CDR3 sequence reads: CASTPGHVPLEQYF. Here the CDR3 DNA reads TGTGCCAGCACCCCGGGACACGTTCCTCTCGAGCAGTACTTC.

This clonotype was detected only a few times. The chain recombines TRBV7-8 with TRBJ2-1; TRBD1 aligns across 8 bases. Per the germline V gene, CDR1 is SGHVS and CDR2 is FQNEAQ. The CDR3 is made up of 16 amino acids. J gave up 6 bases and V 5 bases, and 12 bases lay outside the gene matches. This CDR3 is CASSNRDRTVPNEQFF. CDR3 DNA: TGTGCCAGCAGCAACCGGGACAGGACCGTTCCCAATGAGCAGTTCTTC.